This T cell receptor beta chain originates from a study of glioma-infiltrating T cells after dendritic cell vaccination. As for the study in general: Patients received autologous tumor lysate-pulsed dendritic cell vaccination between about 2003 and 2013.

Study-wide findings and caveats: The cohort had few patients with full blood and tumor sets.

The PCR used 60 V beta and 13 J beta primers. Data came from immunoSEQ multiplex PCR; TCRdb stores just in-frame clones and leaves some out. This table has tens of thousands of clones, 79% appearing once. Only patients with spare fresh-frozen tumor and over two years of follow-up were included. On this clone itself: The target antigen is unknown.

There are 13 residues in the CDR3. The V gene's germline CDR1 is MNHEY and CDR2 SVGAGI. V was clipped by 0 bases and J by 9 bases, with 9 bases between them. The chain combines TRBV6-5 with TRBJ2-1, with D possibly being TRBD2 (6 bases). The sample was blood, taken before dendritic cell vaccination. This TCR was sampled from a human donor with glioblastoma. CDR3 bases: TGTGCCAGCAGTTACTCGTCGGGGGTTGAGCAGTTCTTC. It is translated as CASSYSSGVEQFF.